The 10 T cell receptor beta chains in this list originate from one sample, sequenced in a study of blood T cell repertoires in COVID-19. The repertoire was sequenced with immunoSEQ multiplex PCR; TCRdb's copy has only in-frame clones and lacks some. The table includes 200,000 to 250,000 clones, approximately 86% detected once. The specimen sequenced was peripheral blood. Receptors originate from a woman between 65 and 79 years old with active or convalescent COVID-19.

The CDR3 sequence: CASSLIGGEQFF. The CDR3 bases are TGTGCCAGCAGCTTAATTGGCGGAGAGCAGTTCTTC. The genes are TRBV7-3 and TRBJ2-1, with D unclear. CDR1 and CDR2 (germline): SGHTA, FQGTGA. Deletions cut 1 base from V and 10 bases from J, with 8 bases between. The CDR3 has 12 residues. The complete variable domain, with remaining parts taken from reference TRBV7-3 and TRBJ2-1, reads GAGVSQTPSNKVTEKGKYVELRCDPISGHTALYWYRQSLGQGPEFLIYFQGTGAADDSGLPNDRFFAVRPEGSVSTLKIQRTERGDSAVYLCASSLIGGEQFFGPGTRLTVL.

The rearrangement links TRBV4-3 to TRBJ2-3, with 7 bases that match TRBD1. The length of the CDR3 is 13 residues. CDR1 is LGHNA and CDR2 is YSLEER in the germline V gene. Trimming removed 3 bases from V and 6 bases from J; junction bases left unmatched: 3. Here the CDR3 reads CASSHSRGDTQYF. For the CDR3, the DNA is TGCGCCAGCAGCCATTCCAGGGGGGATACGCAGTATTTT.

CDR3: CASSSTGPNEKLFF. The CDR3 DNA reads as TGTGCCAGCAGCTCGACAGGGCCTAATGAAAAACTGTTTTTT. The chain combines TRBV5-4 with TRBJ1-4; 7 positions match TRBD1. J lost 3 bases, V lost 3 bases, and 2 bases had no gene match. The germline V gene encodes CDR1 SGHNT and CDR2 YYREEE (reference sequence). The CDR3 loop spans 14 amino acids.

The rearrangement links TRBV7-8 to TRBJ1-4; a weak D match, TRBD1 (6 bases). The CDR3 totals 16 residues. V was trimmed by 3 bases and J by 8 bases, leaving 19 bases between them. In germline, CDR1 is SGHVS, CDR2 FQNEAQ. This chain's CDR3 is CASSLEGGHVGEKLFF. The CDR3 DNA follows: TGTGCCAGCAGCTTGGAAGGGGGACATGTCGGGGAAAAACTGTTTTTT.

The chain is built from TRBV24-1 and TRBJ2-7; 8 nucleotides match TRBD1. V lost 3 bases to trimming and J lost 5 bases; unmatched junction nucleotides: 11. The CDR3 covers 16 residues. Germline CDR1 is KGHDR and CDR2 is SFDVKD. For the CDR3, the DNA is TGTGCCACCAGTGATCAGGGGGCGCCAAGGGAGGACGAGCAGTACTTC. It translates to CATSDQGAPREDEQYF.

Only a few counts were recorded for this clone. The genes are TRBV6-5 and TRBJ1-5; D call uncertain. In germline, CDR1 is MNHEY, CDR2 SVGAGI. V lost 0 bases and J lost 7, with 7 bases in between. The CDR3 runs to 13 residues. The CDR3 nucleotides read TGTGCCAGCAGTTACTCTGATAGACAGCCCCAGCATTTT. This translates into CASSYSDRQPQHF.

The chain is built from TRBV6-1 and TRBJ2-1, with a weak D call TRBD2 (5 bases). Germline V gene sequence: CDR1 MNHNS, CDR2 SASEGT. The CDR3 contains 13 residues. V dropped 1 base and J dropped 8 bases, with 9 bases sitting between them. The CDR3 spells CASSEVRGDEQFF. The DNA for the CDR3 is TGTGCCAGCAGTGAAGTCCGGGGTGATGAGCAGTTCTTC.

This chain uses TRBV7-2 with TRBJ2-5; 8 bases match TRBD2. The CDR3 is 16 amino acids. Trimming took 3 bases from V and 4 from J; bases not matched to a gene: 10. Germline V gene sequence: CDR1 SGHTA, CDR2 FQGNSA. CDR3 sequence reads: CASSLGPRAGGETQYF. CDR3 nucleotides: TGTGCCAGCAGCTTGGGGCCCCGGGCGGGGGGAGAGACCCAGTACTTC.

The chain employs TRBV7-9 and TRBJ2-2; D unresolved. This CDR3 comprises 16 residues. Per the germline V gene, CDR1 is SEHNR and CDR2 is FQNEAQ (reference sequence). V gave up 2 bases and J gave up 0 bases, with 10 bases separating them. CDR3 bases: TGTGCCAGCAGCTTATCCGCACGCGCGAACACCGGGGAGCTGTTTTTT. Translation gives CASSLSARANTGELFF.

This clone showed up just a few times. The chain uses TRBV4-3 and TRBJ1-4; 9 bases are a match to TRBD1. CDR3 length: 15 residues. CDR1 and CDR2 from the germline V gene are LGHNA and YSLEER. V shed 3 bases and J 5 bases; nucleotides not matched to a gene: 4. The CDR3 bases are TGCGCCAGCAGCCATACGACAGGGGGGAATGAAAAACTGTTTTTT. Translating gives CASSHTTGGNEKLFF.